This T cell receptor beta chain was recovered during a study of technical replicates of blood from a handful of donors. Per the germline V gene, CDR1 is MNHNY and CDR2 is SVGAGI (reference sequence). The CDR3 totals 16 residues. Trimming cost V 6 bases and J 1 base; bases outside gene matches: 9. Assay: immunoSEQ multiplex PCR; the TCRdb copy retains only in-frame clones and omits some. There are 55,000 to 80,000 clones in the sample; 93% occur only once, and 0.25% to 0.3% lies in the top ten. This chain connects TRBV6-6 to TRBJ1-5; TRBD1 agrees at 7 bases. This TCR was recovered from a human donor in good health. The sequencing input was T cells isolated from PBMCs. The CDR3 region has the DNA TGTGCCAGCAGCGTCGAAGTGACAGGGAGCAATCAGCCCCAGCATTTT. Its translation: CASSVEVTGSNQPQHF.